The clone carrying this T cell receptor beta chain was observed once. The antigen is not known. V lost 1 base to trimming and J lost 0 bases, with 16 bases between them. The CDR3 has 18 amino acids. The germline gives CDR1 LGHNT, CDR2 FRNRAP. The PCR ran on 60 Vbeta and 13 Jbeta primers. Profiling relied on immunoSEQ multiplex PCR, and the TCRdb table lists in-frame clones only, not all of them. The sample carries around 210,000 clones, around 84% recorded once. The sample belongs to a study of cytomegalovirus exposure and HLA in healthy donors. The overall study: An early data release held tens of millions of unique TCRs from HLA-typed donors. Whole-study results and caveats: Apparent HLA restriction characterized most CMV-associated TCR beta chains in a later analysis. Researchers left out some V segments, among them TRBV6-2 and TRBV6-3, as indistinguishable. One later analysis reportedly identified an Asian-associated ancestry cluster that showed fewer N-insertions than the roughly 720-donor mean.

The source material was PBMCs. The chain recombines TRBV12-5 with TRBJ1-3; TRBD1 is a possible D gene (6 bases). The receptor was isolated from a girl aged 2 to 9 in good health and CMV-seronegative. The CDR3 DNA is TGTGCTAGTGGTTTGGCGGTTATTGGACAGAGCTCTGGAAACACCATATATTTT. This gives the protein CASGLAVIGQSSGNTIYF.